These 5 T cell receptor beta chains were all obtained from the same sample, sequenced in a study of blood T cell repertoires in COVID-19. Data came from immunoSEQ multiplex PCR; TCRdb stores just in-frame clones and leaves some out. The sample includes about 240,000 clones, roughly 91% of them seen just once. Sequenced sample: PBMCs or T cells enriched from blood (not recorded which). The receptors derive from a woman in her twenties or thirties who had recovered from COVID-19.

The CDR3 sequence: CASSVRTGQVHEQYF. In DNA form, the CDR3 reads TGTGCCAGCAGTGTCAGAACCGGACAGGTGCACGAGCAGTACTTC. This chain connects TRBV27 to TRBJ2-7; the match to TRBD1 covers 7 bases. Unmatched junction bases numbered 12, after V lost 5 bases and J lost 5 bases. This CDR3 has 15 residues. From germline, CDR1 is MNHEY and CDR2 SMNVEV (reference sequence).

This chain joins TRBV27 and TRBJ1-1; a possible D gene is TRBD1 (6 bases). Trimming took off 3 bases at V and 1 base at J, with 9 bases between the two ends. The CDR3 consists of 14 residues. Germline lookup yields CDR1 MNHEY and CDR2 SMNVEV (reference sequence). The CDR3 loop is CASSLDRGNTEAFF. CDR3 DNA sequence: TGTGCCAGCAGTTTGGACAGAGGGAACACTGAAGCTTTCTTT.

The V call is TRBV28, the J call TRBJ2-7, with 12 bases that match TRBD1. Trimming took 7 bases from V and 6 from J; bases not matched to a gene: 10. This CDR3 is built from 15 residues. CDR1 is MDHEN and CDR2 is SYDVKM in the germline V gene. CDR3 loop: CASMGGTGGASEQYF. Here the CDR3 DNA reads TGTGCCAGCATGGGGGGGACAGGGGGCGCTTCCGAGCAGTACTTC. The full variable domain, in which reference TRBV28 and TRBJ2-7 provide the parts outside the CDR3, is DVKVTQSSRYLVKRTGEKVFLECVQDMDHENMFWYRQDPGLGLRLIYFSYDVKMKEKGDIPEGYSVSREKKERFSLILESASTNQTSMYLCASMGGTGGASEQYFGPGTRLTVT.

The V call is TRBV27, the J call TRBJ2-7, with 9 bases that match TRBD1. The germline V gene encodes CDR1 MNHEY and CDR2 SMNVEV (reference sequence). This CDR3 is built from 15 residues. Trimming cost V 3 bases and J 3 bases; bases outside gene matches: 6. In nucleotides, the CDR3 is TGTGCCAGCAGTTTTATTCGGGACAGGGACTACGAGCAGTACTTC. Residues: CASSFIRDRDYEQYF.

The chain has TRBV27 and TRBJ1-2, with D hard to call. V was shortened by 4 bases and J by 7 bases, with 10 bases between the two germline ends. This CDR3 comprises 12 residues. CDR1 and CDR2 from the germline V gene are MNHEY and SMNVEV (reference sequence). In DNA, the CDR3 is TGTGCCAGCAGTTCAGGATTTGGTGGCTACACCTTC. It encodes CASSSGFGGYTF.